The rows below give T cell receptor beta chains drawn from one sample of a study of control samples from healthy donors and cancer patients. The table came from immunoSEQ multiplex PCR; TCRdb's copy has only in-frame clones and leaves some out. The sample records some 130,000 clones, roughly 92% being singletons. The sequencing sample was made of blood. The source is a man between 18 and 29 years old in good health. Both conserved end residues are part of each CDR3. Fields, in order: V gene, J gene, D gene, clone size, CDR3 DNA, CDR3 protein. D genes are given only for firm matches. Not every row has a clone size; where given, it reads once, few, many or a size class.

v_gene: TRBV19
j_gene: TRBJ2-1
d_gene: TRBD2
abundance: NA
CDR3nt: TGTGCCAGTAGTACCGGGACTAGCACAAATGAGCAGTTCTTC
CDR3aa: CASSTGTSTNEQFF

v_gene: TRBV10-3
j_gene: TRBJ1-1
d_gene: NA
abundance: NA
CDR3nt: TGTGCCATCAGTGAGTATCAGAGCATGAACACTGAAGCTTTCTTT
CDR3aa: CAISEYQSMNTEAFF

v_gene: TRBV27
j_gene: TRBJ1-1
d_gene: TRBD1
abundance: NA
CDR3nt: TGTGCCAGCAGTTTGGGACAGCTATCGCGGACTGAAGCTTTCTTT
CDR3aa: CASSLGQLSRTEAFF

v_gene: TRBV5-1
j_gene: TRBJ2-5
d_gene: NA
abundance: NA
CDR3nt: TGCGCCAGCAGCCGACTATCCGAGACCCAGTACTTC
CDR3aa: CASSRLSETQYF

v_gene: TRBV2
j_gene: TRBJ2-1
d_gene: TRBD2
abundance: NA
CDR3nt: TGTGCCAGAACTAGCGGGGGGGCCGTAAATGAGCAGTTCTTC
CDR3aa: CARTSGGAVNEQFF

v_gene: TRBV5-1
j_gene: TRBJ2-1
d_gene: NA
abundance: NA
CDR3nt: TGCGCCAGCAGCTCCGGGCCCCACCGGAATGGCAATGAGCAGTTCTTC
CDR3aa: CASSSGPHRNGNEQFF

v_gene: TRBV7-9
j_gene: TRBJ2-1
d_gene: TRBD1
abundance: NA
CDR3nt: TGTGCCAGCAGCTTCCGGACAGGGGGTCCCTACAATGAGCAGTTCTTC
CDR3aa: CASSFRTGGPYNEQFF

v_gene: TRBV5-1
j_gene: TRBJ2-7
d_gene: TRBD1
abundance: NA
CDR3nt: TGCGCCAGCAGCTTAAGGACAGGGGCTTCCTACGAGCAGTACTTC
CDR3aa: CASSLRTGASYEQYF

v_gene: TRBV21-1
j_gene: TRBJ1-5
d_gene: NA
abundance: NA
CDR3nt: TGTACCAGCAGCAAAGTAGGCGAGAGCAATCAGCCCCAGCATTTT
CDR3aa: CTSSKVGESNQPQHF

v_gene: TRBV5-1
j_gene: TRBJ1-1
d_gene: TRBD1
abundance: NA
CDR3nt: TGCGCCAGCAGCCAGGGACAGCTCATGAACACTGAAGCTTTCTTT
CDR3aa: CASSQGQLMNTEAFF

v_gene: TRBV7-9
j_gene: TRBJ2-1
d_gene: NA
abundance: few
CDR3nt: TGTGCCAGCAGCGAACACAGGTTTAGCTCCTACAATGAGCAGTTCTTC
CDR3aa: CASSEHRFSSYNEQFF

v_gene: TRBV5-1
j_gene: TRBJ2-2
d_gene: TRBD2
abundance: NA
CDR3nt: TGCGCCAGCAGCGTGCGTAGCGGGGGCGACACCGGGGAGCTGTTTTTT
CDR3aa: CASSVRSGGDTGELFF

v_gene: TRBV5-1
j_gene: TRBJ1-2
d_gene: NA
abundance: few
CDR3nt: TGCGCCAGCAGCTTGATGCCAGGAAACTATGGCTACACCTTC
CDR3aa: CASSLMPGNYGYTF

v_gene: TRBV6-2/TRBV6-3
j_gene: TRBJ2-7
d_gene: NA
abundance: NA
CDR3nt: TGTGCCAGCAGTCCCCTCAAAGGCGGCGAGCAGTACTTC
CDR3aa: CASSPLKGGEQYF

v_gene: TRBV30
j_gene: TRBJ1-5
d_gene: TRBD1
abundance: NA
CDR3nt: TGTGCCTGGCCGGGACAGCCCAAGAATCAGCCCCAGCATTTT
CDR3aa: CAWPGQPKNQPQHF

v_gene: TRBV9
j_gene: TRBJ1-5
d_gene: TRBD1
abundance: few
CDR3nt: TGTGCCAGCAGTCGACAGGGGAGCAATCAGCCCCAGCATTTT
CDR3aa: CASSRQGSNQPQHF

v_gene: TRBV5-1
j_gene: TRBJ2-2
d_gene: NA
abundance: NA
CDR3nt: TGCGCCAGCAGCGAGGGACCGGGGGCGGGGGACACCGGGGAGCTGTTTTTT
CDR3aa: CASSEGPGAGDTGELFF

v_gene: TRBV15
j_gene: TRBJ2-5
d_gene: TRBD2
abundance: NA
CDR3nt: TGTGCCACCAGCTCGTTTAGCGGGAGGCGTGAGACCCAGTACTTC
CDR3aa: CATSSFSGRRETQYF

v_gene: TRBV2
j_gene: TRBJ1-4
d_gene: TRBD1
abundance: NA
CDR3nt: TGTGCCAGCAGAAGACAGGGACATCTGGAAGAAAAACTGTTTTTT
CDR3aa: CASRRQGHLEEKLFF

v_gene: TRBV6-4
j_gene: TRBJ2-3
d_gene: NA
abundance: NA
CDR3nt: TGTGCCAGCAGTCTGGGGGGGGCCCGGACAGATACGCAGTATTTT
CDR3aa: CASSLGGARTDTQYF

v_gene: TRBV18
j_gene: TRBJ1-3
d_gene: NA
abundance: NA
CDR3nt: TGTGCCAGCTCAGATACCAGGGGACATGGAAACACCATATATTTT
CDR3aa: CASSDTRGHGNTIYF

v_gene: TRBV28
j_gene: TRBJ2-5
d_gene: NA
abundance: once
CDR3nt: TGTGCCAGCAGTTTAGACAGGACGAGCCAAGAGACCCAGTACTTC
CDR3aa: CASSLDRTSQETQYF

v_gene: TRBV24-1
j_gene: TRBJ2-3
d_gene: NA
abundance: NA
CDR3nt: TGTGCCACCAGTTCTCTACGCACAGATACGCAGTATTTT
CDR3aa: CATSSLRTDTQYF

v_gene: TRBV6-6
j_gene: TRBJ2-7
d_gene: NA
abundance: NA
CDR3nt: TGTGCCAGCAGCCCCGGGTCAGGGGCGTACTTC
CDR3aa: CASSPGSGAYF

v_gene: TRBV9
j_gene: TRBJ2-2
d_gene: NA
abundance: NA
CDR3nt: TGTGCCAGCAGCCAAACTAACACCGGGGAGCTGTTTTTT
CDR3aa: CASSQTNTGELFF

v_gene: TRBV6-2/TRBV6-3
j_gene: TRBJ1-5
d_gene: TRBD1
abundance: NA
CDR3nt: TGTGCCAGCAGCTTTCCCGCGACAGGGGGCAGGCAGCCCCAGCATTTT
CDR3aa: CASSFPATGGRQPQHF